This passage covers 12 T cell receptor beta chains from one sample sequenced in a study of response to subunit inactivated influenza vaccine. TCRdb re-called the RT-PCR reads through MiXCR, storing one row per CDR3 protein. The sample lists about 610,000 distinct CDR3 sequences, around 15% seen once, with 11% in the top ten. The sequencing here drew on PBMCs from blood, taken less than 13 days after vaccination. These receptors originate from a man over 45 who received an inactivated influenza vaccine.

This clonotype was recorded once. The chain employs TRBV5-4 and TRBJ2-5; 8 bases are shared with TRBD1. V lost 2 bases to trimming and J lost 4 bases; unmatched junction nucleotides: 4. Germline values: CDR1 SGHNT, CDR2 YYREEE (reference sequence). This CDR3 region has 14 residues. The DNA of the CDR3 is TGTGCCAGCAGCTTCGAGACAGGGGTAGAGACCCAGTACTTC. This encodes CASSFETGVETQYF.

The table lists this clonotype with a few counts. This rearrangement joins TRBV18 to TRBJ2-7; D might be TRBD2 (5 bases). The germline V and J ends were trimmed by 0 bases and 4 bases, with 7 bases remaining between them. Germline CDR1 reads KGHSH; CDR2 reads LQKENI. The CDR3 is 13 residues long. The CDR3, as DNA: TGTGCCAGCTCACCACCAGCGGTTTACGAGCAGTACTTC. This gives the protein CASSPPAVYEQYF.

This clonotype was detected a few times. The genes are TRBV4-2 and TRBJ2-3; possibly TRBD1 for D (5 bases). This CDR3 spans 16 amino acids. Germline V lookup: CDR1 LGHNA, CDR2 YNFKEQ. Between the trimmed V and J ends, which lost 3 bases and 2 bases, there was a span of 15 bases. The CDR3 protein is CASSQAQGGLTDTQYF. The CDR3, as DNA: TGTGCCAGCAGCCAGGCCCAGGGTGGTCTCACAGATACGCAGTATTTT.

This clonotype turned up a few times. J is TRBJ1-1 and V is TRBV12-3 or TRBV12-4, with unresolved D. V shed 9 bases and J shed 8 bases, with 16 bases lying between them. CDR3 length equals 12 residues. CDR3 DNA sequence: TGTGCCAGTACGGGGTCAGTCCTCGAAGCTTTCTTT. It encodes CASTGSVLEAFF.

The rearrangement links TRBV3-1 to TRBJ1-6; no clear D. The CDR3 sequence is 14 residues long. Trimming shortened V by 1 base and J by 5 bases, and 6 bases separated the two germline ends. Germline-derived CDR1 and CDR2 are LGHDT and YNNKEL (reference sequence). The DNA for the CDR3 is TGTGCCAGCAGCCAAGCTAAGGATAATTCACCCCTCCACTTT. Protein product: CASSQAKDNSPLHF.

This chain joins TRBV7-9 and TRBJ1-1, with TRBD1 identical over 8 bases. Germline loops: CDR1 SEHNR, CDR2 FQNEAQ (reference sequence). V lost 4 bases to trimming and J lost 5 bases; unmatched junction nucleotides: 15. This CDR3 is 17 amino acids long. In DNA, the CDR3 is TGTGCCAGCAGCTCAACCTGGAGAGGACAGGGCAGGACTGAAGCTTTCTTT. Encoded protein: CASSSTWRGQGRTEAFF. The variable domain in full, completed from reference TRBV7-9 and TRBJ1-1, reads DTGVSQNPRHKITKRGQNVTFRCDPISEHNRLYWYRQTLGQGPEFLTYFQNEAQLEKSRLLSDRFSAERPKGSFSTLEIQRTEQGDSAMYLCASSSTWRGQGRTEAFFGQGTRLTVV.

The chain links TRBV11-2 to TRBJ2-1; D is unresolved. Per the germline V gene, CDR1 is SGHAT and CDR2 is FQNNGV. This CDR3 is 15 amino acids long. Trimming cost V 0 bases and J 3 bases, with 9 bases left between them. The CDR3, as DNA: TGTGCCAGCAGCTTAGAAGCGACTCTCTACAATGAGCAGTTCTTC. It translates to CASSLEATLYNEQFF.

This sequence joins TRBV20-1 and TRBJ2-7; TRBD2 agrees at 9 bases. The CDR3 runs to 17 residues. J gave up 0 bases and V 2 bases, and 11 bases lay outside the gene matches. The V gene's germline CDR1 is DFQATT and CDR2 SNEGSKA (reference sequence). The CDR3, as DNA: TGCAGTGCTAGACTACAACAGCTAGCGGGGATCTCCTACGAGCAGTACTTC. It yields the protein CSARLQQLAGISYEQYF.

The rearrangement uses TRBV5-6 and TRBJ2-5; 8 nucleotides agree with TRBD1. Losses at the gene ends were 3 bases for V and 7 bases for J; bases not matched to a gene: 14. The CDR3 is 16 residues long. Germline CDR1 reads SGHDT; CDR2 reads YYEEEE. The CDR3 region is CASSSSRTGHIGTQYF. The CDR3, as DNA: TGTGCCAGCAGCTCCTCCCGGACAGGGCACATTGGGACCCAGTACTTC.

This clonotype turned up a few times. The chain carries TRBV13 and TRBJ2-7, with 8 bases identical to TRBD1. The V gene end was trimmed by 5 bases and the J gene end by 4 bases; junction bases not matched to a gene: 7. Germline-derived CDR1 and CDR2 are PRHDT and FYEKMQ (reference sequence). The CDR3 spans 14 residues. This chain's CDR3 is CASSTWTGRYEQYF. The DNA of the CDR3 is TGTGCCAGCAGCACCTGGACAGGGAGGTACGAGCAGTACTTC. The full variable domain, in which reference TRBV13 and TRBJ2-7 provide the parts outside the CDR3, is AAGVIQSPRHLIKEKRETATLKCYPIPRHDTVYWYQQGPGQDPQFLISFYEKMQSDKGSIPDRFSAQQFSDYHSELNMSSLELGDSALYFCASSTWTGRYEQYFGPGTRLTVT.

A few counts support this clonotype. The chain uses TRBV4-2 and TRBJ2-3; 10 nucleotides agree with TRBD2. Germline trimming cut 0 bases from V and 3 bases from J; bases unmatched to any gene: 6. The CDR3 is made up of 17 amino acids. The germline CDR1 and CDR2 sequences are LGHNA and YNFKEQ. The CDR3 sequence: CASSQDLAGVATDTQYF. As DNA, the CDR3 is TGTGCCAGCAGCCAAGACCTAGCGGGGGTCGCGACAGATACGCAGTATTTT.

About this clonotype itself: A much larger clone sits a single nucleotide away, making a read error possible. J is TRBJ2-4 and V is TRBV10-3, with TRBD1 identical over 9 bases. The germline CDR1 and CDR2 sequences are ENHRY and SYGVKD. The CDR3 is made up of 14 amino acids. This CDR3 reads CATRARTGENMQYF. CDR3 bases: TGTGCCACCCGAGCCCGGACAGGGGAAAACATGCAGTACTTC.